Included here is one T cell receptor beta chain sequence, with context. Its antigen is not identified. Per the germline V gene, CDR1 is SGHTA and CDR2 is FQGNSA. The CDR3 runs to 16 residues. Trimming pared 1 base from V and 3 bases from J, leaving 13 bases between. PCR amplification relied on 60 Vbeta primers (plus 13 Jbeta primers). Produced via immunoSEQ multiplex PCR; TCRdb's table is partial and in-frame only. The sample shows some 150,000 clones, 76% of them seen only once. This sample is drawn from a study of cytomegalovirus exposure and HLA in healthy donors. Overall study findings and caveats: Researchers left out some V segments, among them TRBV6-2 and TRBV6-3, as indistinguishable.

The sample consisted of PBMCs. The chain links TRBV7-2 to TRBJ1-5; unclear D gene. The source is a female donor in good health and CMV-seronegative. The DNA for the CDR3 is TGTGCCAGCAGCTTAGTAGGGAGTCCCAACAATCAGCCCCAGCATTTT. Translating it yields CASSLVGSPNNQPQHF. The whole variable domain, filled in from reference TRBV7-2 and TRBJ1-5, reads GAGVSQSPSNKVTEKGKDVELRCDPISGHTALYWYRQSLGQGLEFLIYFQGNSAPDKSGLPSDRFSAERTGGSVSTLTIQRTQQEDSAVYLCASSLVGSPNNQPQHFGDGTRLSIL.